These T cell receptor beta chains were read from a single sample in a study of blood T cell repertoires in COVID-19. The data were produced by immunoSEQ multiplex PCR, yet TCRdb's version contains in-frame clones alone and is incomplete. Among under 200,000 clones listed, around 82% were seen once. The sequenced material came from peripheral blood. The receptor set was obtained from an elderly woman with acute or convalescent COVID-19. Both conserved end residues are part of each CDR3. The D gene is left open where the match is weak. Rows give clone size only sometimes, using once, few, many, or a class for an expanded clone.

TRBV11-2	-	TRBJ2-1	once	TGTGCCAGCAGCTTAGTCCCGGGGGTGGACAATGAGCAGTTCTTC	CASSLVPGVDNEQFF
TRBV3-1/TRBV3-2	-	TRBJ1-6	few	TGTGTTACCTCGGCAGGAACCTATAATTCACCCCTCCACTTT	CVTSAGTYNSPLHF
TRBV5-1	TRBD1	TRBJ2-2	-	TGCGCCAGCATCTGGACAGGGGGTTCCACCGGGGAGCTGTTTTTT	CASIWTGGSTGELFF
TRBV3-1/TRBV3-2	TRBD2	TRBJ2-3	-	TGTGCCAGCAGCCTCCAGACTAGCGGGAGTAACGTAGATACGCAGTATTTT	CASSLQTSGSNVDTQYF
TRBV9	-	TRBJ2-3	-	TGTGCCAGCAGCGTAGGGCCGCAGACGGGTGATACGCAGTATTTT	CASSVGPQTGDTQYF
TRBV5-8	TRBD1	TRBJ2-5	-	TGTGCCAGCAGCAAGGGGACAGGGGAAAGCCAAGAGACCCAGTACTTC	CASSKGTGESQETQYF
TRBV19	TRBD2	TRBJ2-7	-	TGTGCCAGTAGTACGGACGGGAGGGCCTACGAGCAGTACTTC	CASSTDGRAYEQYF
TRBV7-7	-	TRBJ2-2	few	TGTGCCAGCAGCCCCCGGGTTAACACCGGGGAGCTGTTTTTT	CASSPRVNTGELFF
TRBV24-1	-	TRBJ2-5	once	TGTGCCACCAGTGATCGAGGGGACACCAAAGAGACCCAGTACTTC	CATSDRGDTKETQYF
TRBV19	TRBD1	TRBJ1-5	-	TGTGCCAGTAGTGTGGACAGGGGGGACAATCAGCCCCAGCATTTT	CASSVDRGDNQPQHF
TRBV5-1	TRBD2	TRBJ2-2	-	TGCGCCAGCAGCACCCCGGGGAGGGGCTCGAACACCGGGGAGCTGTTTTTT	CASSTPGRGSNTGELFF
TRBV9	-	TRBJ1-5	-	TGTGCCAGCAGCGTAGCCTCAGGGGTCGGGCAGCCCCAGCATTTT	CASSVASGVGQPQHF
TRBV5-5	-	TRBJ2-1	-	TGTGCCAGCAGCTTGGTCCGGAATGAGCAGTTCTTC	CASSLVRNEQFF
TRBV7-2	-	TRBJ1-6	-	TGTGCCAGCAGCTTGGAGAATTCACCCCTCCACTTT	CASSLENSPLHF
TRBV19	-	TRBJ2-1	-	TGTGCCAGTAGTTGGGGCCACAATGAGCAGTTCTTC	CASSWGHNEQFF
TRBV7-6	-	TRBJ1-4	-	TGTGCCAGCAGCTCCCCGGACAGCGCAACTAATGAAAAACTGTTTTTT	CASSSPDSATNEKLFF
TRBV19	-	TRBJ2-5	once	TGTGCCAGTAGTATTAGCCTACAAGAGACCCAGTACTTC	CASSISLQETQYF
TRBV7-2	-	TRBJ2-5	-	TGTGCCAGCAGCTCCGGACAGACCCAAGAGACCCAGTACTTC	CASSSGQTQETQYF
TRBV5-1	-	TRBJ1-1	-	TGCGCCAGCAGCTTTACAGGGCAGTGGACTGAAGCTTTCTTT	CASSFTGQWTEAFF
TRBV9	TRBD2	TRBJ2-1	-	TGTGCCAGCAGCGTAGCTAGCGGGAGGGCGAGCGGAGATGAGCAGTTCTTC	CASSVASGRASGDEQFF
TRBV18	-	TRBJ1-1	-	TGTGCCAGCTCACCACAGGGAGACACTGAAGCTTTCTTT	CASSPQGDTEAFF
TRBV12-5	TRBD2	TRBJ2-5	-	TGTGCTAGTGGTCCCGGGGGCGGGGGGGCCAGGGAGACCCAGTACTTC	CASGPGGGGARETQYF
TRBV11-2	TRBD2	TRBJ2-1	-	TGTGCCAGCAGCTTAGAAGGACTAGCGGGAGTCAGTGAGCAGTTCTTC	CASSLEGLAGVSEQFF
TRBV6-5	-	TRBJ1-2	-	TGTGCCATCCGGGGCGGGGGCGGCTACACCTTC	CAIRGGGGYTF
TRBV5-8	TRBD2	TRBJ2-1	-	TGTGCCAGCAGCTTTGGCGGGGGGCCTTACAATGAGCAGTTCTTC	CASSFGGGPYNEQFF
TRBV11-3	-	TRBJ1-1	-	TGTGCCAGCGGCCAGGGAATGAACACTGAAGCTTTCTTT	CASGQGMNTEAFF
TRBV7-2	-	TRBJ1-6	-	TGTGCCAGCAGCTTAGCGGCAGCCTGGGAGTCACCCCTCCACTTT	CASSLAAAWESPLHF
TRBV19	-	TRBJ1-1	-	TGTGCCAGTAGTATAGATCTGATGGTGGTAGACACTGAAGCTTTCTTT	CASSIDLMVVDTEAFF
TRBV11-2	-	TRBJ2-7	-	TGTGCCAGCAGCTTAGATCCCAGGGGCCGGGACGAGCAGTACTTC	CASSLDPRGRDEQYF
TRBV5-1	TRBD2	TRBJ2-5	few	TGCGCCAGCAGCTCCACGGGGGGGCGGAGAGAGACCCAGTACTTC	CASSSTGGRRETQYF
TRBV27	TRBD1	TRBJ2-7	-	TGTGCCAGCAGTTTATCTCACAGGGGGCGCAACTACGAGCAGTACTTC	CASSLSHRGRNYEQYF
TRBV6-5	-	TRBJ1-1	few	TGTGCCAGCAGTCTCACACCGGGTGGGACTGAAGCTTTCTTT	CASSLTPGGTEAFF
TRBV6-6	TRBD2	TRBJ2-3	few	TGTGCCAGCAGTCAGACTAGCGGGGGGGCCCTAAGCACAGATACGCAGTATTTT	CASSQTSGGALSTDTQYF
TRBV14	TRBD1	TRBJ2-3	-	TGTGCCAGCATGGCGACAGGGGTCGGGACAGATACGCAGTATTTT	CASMATGVGTDTQYF
TRBV19	TRBD1	TRBJ2-1	-	TGTGCCAGTTGTATTACAGGGGTGTCCTACAATGAGCAGTTCTTC	CASCITGVSYNEQFF
TRBV6-6	TRBD2	TRBJ2-1	-	TGTGCCAGCACCCCCTTGGGTAGCGGGGGACAGCAGTTCTTC	CASTPLGSGGQQFF
TRBV3-1/TRBV3-2	-	TRBJ1-2	-	TGTGCCAGCAGCCAAGCCGTCGGCTATGGCTACACCTTC	CASSQAVGYGYTF
TRBV5-1	-	TRBJ2-6	-	TGCGCCAGCAGCTTAGCATCTCCAGGGGCTGGGGCCAACGTCCTGACTTTC	CASSLASPGAGANVLTF
TRBV7-6	-	TRBJ2-7	-	TGTGCCAGCAGCCGCCGATTAATTGGGGACACCTACGAGCAGTACTTC	CASSRRLIGDTYEQYF
TRBV4-3	-	TRBJ1-2	-	TGCGCCAGCAGCCAAGAAGCGAACAGGGCCTATGGCTACACCTTC	CASSQEANRAYGYTF
TRBV7-9	TRBD1	TRBJ1-2	-	TGTGCCAGCAGCTTACCCAGTGGGACAGGTGGTCGGGGAGGCTACACCTTC	CASSLPSGTGGRGGYTF